The TCR beta chain described here comes from a study of early T cells in non-severe SARS-CoV-2 infection. Whole-study context: Sequencing input comprised bulk RNA from unsorted whole blood; chain pairing was not available.

The CDR3 is 14 amino acids. Per the germline V gene, CDR1 is LGHNA and CDR2 is YSLEER. Findings of the study overall: The VDJdb matching leaned toward anti-spike CD8 responses and overlooked private and CD4 specificities.

TCRdb ran MiXCR on the 5' RACE reads and lists one entry per CDR3 protein. The sample lists tens of thousands of distinct CDR3 sequences; 6.2% were seen once. Comments on this clonotype: What it recognizes is unknown. The junction shows a germline mismatch at one end, possibly a read error.

The chain recombines TRBV4-3 with TRBJ2-7; 7 nucleotides agree with TRBD1. The clonotype was recovered from an adult who was a healthcare worker with PCR-confirmed SARS-CoV-2 infection or an uninfected control (not recorded which). The source material was whole blood. The CDR3 nucleotides read TGCGCCAGCAACCAAGATTTAAGGGGGCACGAGCAGTACTTC. This codes for CASNQDLRGHEQYF.